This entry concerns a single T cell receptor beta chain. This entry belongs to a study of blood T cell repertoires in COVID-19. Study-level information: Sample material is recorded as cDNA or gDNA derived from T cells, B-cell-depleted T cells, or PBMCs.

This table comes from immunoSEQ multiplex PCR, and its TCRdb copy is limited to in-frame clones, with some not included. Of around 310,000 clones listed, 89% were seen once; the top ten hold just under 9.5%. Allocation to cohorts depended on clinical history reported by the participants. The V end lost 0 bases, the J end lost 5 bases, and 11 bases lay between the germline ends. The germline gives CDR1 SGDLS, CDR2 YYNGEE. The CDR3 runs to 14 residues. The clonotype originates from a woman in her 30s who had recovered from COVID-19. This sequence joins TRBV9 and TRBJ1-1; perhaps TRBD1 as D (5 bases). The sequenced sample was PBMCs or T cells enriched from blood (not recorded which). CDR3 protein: CASSVDRSRTEAFF. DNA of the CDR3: TGTGCCAGCAGCGTAGACAGGAGTCGGACTGAAGCTTTCTTT.